This TCR beta chain derives from a study of T cell repertoires in cytomegalovirus infection. Study information: The authors used CMV epitopes that were HLA-C-restricted (recently identified) and HLA-B-restricted (well studied). Matching HLA type and CMV infection were both indicated by public TCR beta signatures. Study findings and constraints: HLA-C-restricted CMV clonotypes gave the most frequent clonotype in two of eight donors. Identification of carriers of CMV plus the relevant HLA was performed using cumulative public TCR beta family frequency.

On this clonotype: Its antigen is as yet unknown.

Using its own MiXCR run on the reads, TCRdb lists one record per CDR3 protein. The sample lists 700,000 to 850,000 distinct CDR3 sequences, around a third occurring once. This specimen was cultured CD8+ T cells from PBMCs, taken from culture after CMV antigen stimulation. The sequence was collected from a human donor in good health (CMV status not recorded). Some clones in this sample may be carry-over from other donors' samples.

The CDR3 DNA sequence: TGTGCCAGCAGCCCCGGGACAGGGCTTCGTTCACCCCTCCACTTT. Encoded protein: CASSPGTGLRSPLHF. The V call is TRBV9, the J call TRBJ1-6, with TRBD1 matching over 9 bases. Germline trimming cut 4 bases from V and 9 bases from J; bases unmatched to any gene: 8. The germline CDR1 and CDR2 sequences are SGDLS and YYNGEE. This CDR3 is 15 amino acids long.